This entry concerns a single T cell receptor (beta chain). In its sample, this clone was seen a few times. It lacks a known antigen. No base quality information exists; no much larger clone differs at one position. A single peripheral blood draw of approximately 120 mL on average was collected from each donor into heparinised tubes. Using a panel that included CD45RO, CCR7, CD25, CD127, CD95 and CD27, naive, central memory, regulatory and stem cell-like memory CD4+ T cells were sorted on a BD FACSAria II. Every sorted population had a purity above 95%. Right away, PBMCs were isolated by Lymphoprep density gradient centrifugation and were stained directly, with no culture step. So that batch effects would be minimized, each experiment stained and sorted samples in pairs, pairing one healthy donor with one patient. At the junction V is shortened by 4 bases and J by 4 bases; bases outside the gene matches: 11. From a lookup of the germline V gene (reference sequence), CDR1 and CDR2 are SGHNT and YYREEE. The CDR3 contains 15 residues, cysteine and phenylalanine counted. Only CDR3 DNA is held: 45 bases, read in frame from base 1.

All of the isolated RNA was reverse transcribed with the High Capacity cDNA Reverse Transcription Kit, so expressed TCRB transcripts were sequenced. Naive, central memory and regulatory T cell samples underwent deep immunoSEQ sequencing, averaging roughly 3.5 million total reads per sample. Sorted cells were lysed in RLT buffer, and RNA was extracted using DNase-treated RNeasy Micro or Mini kits according to cell number. Each cell subset was processed on its own to prevent cross-contamination, while patient and healthy donor samples were processed together. The immunoSEQ multiplex PCR was used to amplify TCRB sequences from cDNA, generating 87-bp fragments that spanned the CDR3 region. Amplicons were sequenced on the Illumina HiSeq platform. From the authors' description of their analysis: PCR bias was corrected computationally using synthetic template baselines, and reads within Hamming distance 2 were collapsed, with unmergeable singletons discarded. By aligning reads against IMGT, V, D and J genes, CDR3 length, and insertions or deletions at six rearrangement sites were assigned. Within each subset, clonotype counts were normalized to the number of sorted cells before true diversity and Gini coefficients were calculated with the tcR R package. The overlap coefficient, calculated on TCRB nucleotide sequences, was used to quantify repertoire sharing. TCRdb stores this immuneACCESS table with in-frame sequences only. Part of the clones is absent; in the studies checked, under half of the shortfall reflects unresolved V genes, and no reason is known for the rest. The DNA was the basis for D and trimming; V, J and clone size are from that table. The sample includes 30,000 or so clones, with less than 65% observed a single time. The ten biggest clones cover around 2.5% of the sample.

This record comes from a study of beta chain features in type 1 diabetes (dated by TCRdb to 2016 to 2019). Background for the entire study: Mean age, gender distribution, total cell number and subset yield did not differ between patients and healthy donors. Across all samples, roughly 110,000,000 sorted cells were examined, and cell number per subset correlated strongly with RNA yield. The study compared TCRB repertoires of sorted circulating CD4+ T cell subsets between recently diagnosed type 1 diabetes patients and matched healthy donors. Regulatory and stem cell-like memory subsets were obtained from only 8 patients and about eight healthy donors, while naive and central memory subsets were obtained from all 28 donors.

General study outcomes and caveats: PCR may preferentially amplify shorter templates, but because patient and control samples were amplified and corrected together, any resulting skew would affect both groups equally. Because cDNA was sequenced instead of genomic DNA, highly expressing activated cells could be over-represented, though the groups showed no difference in activation or CD3 levels. Type 1 diabetes patients showed a moderate but significant shortening of TCRB CDR3 length in all four CD4+ subsets. The naive, central memory and regulatory TCRB repertoires appeared to resemble one another more closely among patients than among healthy donors. Fewer insertions and more nucleotide deletions at VDJ recombination sites were observed in patients with type 1 diabetes, implying thymic rearrangement abnormalities. Because small numbers of individuals were included in the HLA sub-analyses, any influence of HLA type on TCRB rearrangement was left unresolved.

The TCR sequence derives from a woman in her twenties or thirties with type 1 diabetes. In this chain, TRBV5-4 is recombined with TRBJ2-7; 7 bases in the middle match TRBD2. Sequencing input: Tregs from blood. The cell subset or site label, read with the paper, signifies: regulatory CD4+ T cells. Read as DNA, the sequence is TGTGCCAGCAGCCCATCTAGCGGAGCGAGGTACGAGCAGTACTTC. This gives the protein CASSPSSGARYEQYF.